One sample yielded the 3 T cell receptor beta chains listed below, sequenced in a study of cytomegalovirus exposure and HLA in healthy donors (dated by TCRdb to the late 2010s). Library creation used the immunoSEQ multiplex PCR assay. Entries here come from immuneACCESS through TCRdb and include only in-frame sequences with V and J called. Some clones fail to appear in such tables; in the studies checked, an unresolved V gene covers under half of the shortfall, and the cause of the remainder is unknown. Within this sample are hundreds of thousands of clones, with roughly 85% of them counted one time only. Jointly, the top ten make up around 5.6% of the sample. Material: PBMCs. These receptor sequences come from a woman between 18 and 30 years old in good health and CMV-seronegative.

This sequence joins TRBV15 and TRBJ2-7; D is undetermined. Trimming took off 5 bases at V and 1 base at J, with 12 bases between the two ends. The CDR3 loop spans 14 amino acids. CDR1 is LNHNV and CDR2 is YYDKDF in the germline V gene (reference sequence). The CDR3 DNA reads TGTGCCACCAGCGTTCGGTCCTTTTCCTACGAGCAGTACTTC. Protein sequence: CATSVRSFSYEQYF.

J is TRBJ1-5 and V is TRBV28; no definite D call. Trimming shortened V by 6 bases and J by 0 bases, and 9 bases separated the two germline ends. The CDR3 has 14 amino acids. The germline CDR1 and CDR2 sequences are MDHEN and SYDVKM. The CDR3 reads CASSLYGSNQPQHF. The CDR3 region has the DNA TGTGCCAGCAGCCTTTACGGTAGCAATCAGCCCCAGCATTTT. The full variable domain, in which reference TRBV28 and TRBJ1-5 provide the parts outside the CDR3, is DVKVTQSSRYLVKRTGEKVFLECVQDMDHENMFWYRQDPGLGLRLIYFSYDVKMKEKGDIPEGYSVSREKKERFSLILESASTNQTSMYLCASSLYGSNQPQHFGDGTRLSIL.

The chain combines TRBV4-1 with TRBJ1-4; no clear D gene. CDR1 and CDR2 (germline): MGHRA, YSYEKL. This CDR3 has 12 residues. V was shortened by 5 bases and J by 8 bases, with 9 bases between the two germline ends. The CDR3 loop is CASSRVREKLFF. The CDR3 region has the DNA TGCGCCAGCAGCAGGGTACGGGAAAAACTGTTTTTT.